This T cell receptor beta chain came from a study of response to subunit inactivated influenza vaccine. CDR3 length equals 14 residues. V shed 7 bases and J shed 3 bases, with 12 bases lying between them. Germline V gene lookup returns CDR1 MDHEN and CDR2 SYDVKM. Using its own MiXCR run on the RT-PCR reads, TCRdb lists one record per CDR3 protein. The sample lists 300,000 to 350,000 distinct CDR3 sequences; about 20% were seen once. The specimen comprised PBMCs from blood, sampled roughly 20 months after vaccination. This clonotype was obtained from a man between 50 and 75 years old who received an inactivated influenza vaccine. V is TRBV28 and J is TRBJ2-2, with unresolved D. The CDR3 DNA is TGTGCCAGCAAGTTGACTTCCTACACCGGGGAGCTGTTTTTT. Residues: CASKLTSYTGELFF.